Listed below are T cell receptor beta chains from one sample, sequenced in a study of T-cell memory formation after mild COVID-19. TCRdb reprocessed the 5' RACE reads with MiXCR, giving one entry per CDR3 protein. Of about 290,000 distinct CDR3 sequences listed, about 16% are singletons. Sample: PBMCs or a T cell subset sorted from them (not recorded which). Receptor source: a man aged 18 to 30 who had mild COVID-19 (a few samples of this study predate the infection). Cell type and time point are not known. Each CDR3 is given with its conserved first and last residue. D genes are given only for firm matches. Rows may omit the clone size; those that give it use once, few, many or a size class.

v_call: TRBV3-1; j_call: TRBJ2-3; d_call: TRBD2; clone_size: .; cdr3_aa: CASSQASGDGTDTQYF; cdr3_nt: TGTGCCAGCAGCCAAGCTAGCGGGGACGGCACAGATACGCAGTATTTT
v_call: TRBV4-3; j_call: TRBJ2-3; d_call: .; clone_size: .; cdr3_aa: CASSQTISDTQYF; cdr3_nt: TGCGCCAGCAGCCAGACCATAAGCGATACGCAGTATTTT
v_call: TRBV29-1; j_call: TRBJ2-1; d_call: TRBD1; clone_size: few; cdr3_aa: CSADGTGGVVKFF; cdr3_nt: TGCAGCGCCGACGGGACAGGGGGCGTTGTGAAGTTCTTC
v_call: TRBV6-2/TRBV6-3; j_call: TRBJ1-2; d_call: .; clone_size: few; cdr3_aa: CASSKPGTVGGYTF; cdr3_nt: TGTGCCAGCAGTAAGCCGGGTACCGTTGGGGGCTACACCTTC
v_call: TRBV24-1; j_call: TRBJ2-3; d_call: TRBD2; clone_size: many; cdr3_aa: CATSDPTPGGSGTDTQYF; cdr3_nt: TGTGCCACCAGTGATCCAACGCCGGGGGGGTCTGGCACAGATACGCAGTATTTT
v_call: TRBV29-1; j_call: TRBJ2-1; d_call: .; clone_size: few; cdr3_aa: CSVEGPGIEQFF; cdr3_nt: TGCAGCGTTGAAGGCCCTGGGATTGAGCAGTTCTTC
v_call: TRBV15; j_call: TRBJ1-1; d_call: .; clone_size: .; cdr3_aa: CATSNTANTEAFF; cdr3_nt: TGTGCCACCAGCAATACAGCGAACACTGAAGCTTTCTTT
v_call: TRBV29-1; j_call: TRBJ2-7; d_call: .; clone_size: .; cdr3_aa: CSGGQNYEQYF; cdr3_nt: TGCAGCGGTGGACAGAACTACGAGCAGTACTTC
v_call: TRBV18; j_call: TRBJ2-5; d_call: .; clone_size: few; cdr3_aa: CASSPLPQETQYF; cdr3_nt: TGTGCCAGCTCACCCCTGCCCCAAGAGACCCAGTACTTC
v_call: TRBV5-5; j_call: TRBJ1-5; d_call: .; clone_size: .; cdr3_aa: CASSLGANVGQPQHF; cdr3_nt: TGTGCCAGCAGCTTGGGAGCCAACGTTGGCCAGCCCCAGCATTTT